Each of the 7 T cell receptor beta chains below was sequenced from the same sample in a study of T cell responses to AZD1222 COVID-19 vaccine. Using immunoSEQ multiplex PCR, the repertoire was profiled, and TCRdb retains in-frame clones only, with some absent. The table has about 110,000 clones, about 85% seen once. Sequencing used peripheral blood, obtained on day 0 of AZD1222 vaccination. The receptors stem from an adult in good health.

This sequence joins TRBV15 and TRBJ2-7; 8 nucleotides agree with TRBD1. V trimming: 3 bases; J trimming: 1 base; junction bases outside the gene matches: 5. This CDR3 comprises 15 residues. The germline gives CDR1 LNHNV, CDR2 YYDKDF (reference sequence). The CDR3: CATSRWTGSSYEQYF. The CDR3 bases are TGTGCCACCAGCAGGTGGACAGGGAGTTCCTACGAGCAGTACTTC. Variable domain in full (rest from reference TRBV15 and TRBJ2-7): DAMVIQNPRYQVTQFGKPVTLSCSQTLNHNVMYWYQQKSSQAPKLLFHYYDKDFNNEADTPDNFQSRRPNTSFCFLDIRSPGLGDTAMYLCATSRWTGSSYEQYFGPGTRLTVT.

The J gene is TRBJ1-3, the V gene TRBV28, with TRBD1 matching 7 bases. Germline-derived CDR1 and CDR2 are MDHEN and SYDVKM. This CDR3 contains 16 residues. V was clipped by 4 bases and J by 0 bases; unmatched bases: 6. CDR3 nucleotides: TGTGCCAGCAGTTCAGGGGGGGGACACTCTGGAAACACCATATATTTT. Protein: CASSSGGGHSGNTIYF.

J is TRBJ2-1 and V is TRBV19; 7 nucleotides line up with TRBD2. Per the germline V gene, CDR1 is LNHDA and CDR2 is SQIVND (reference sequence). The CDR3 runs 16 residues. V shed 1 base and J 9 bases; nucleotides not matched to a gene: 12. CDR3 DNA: TGTGCCAGTAGTATAGTGGGCGATAGCGGGTTAGGTGAGCAGTTCTTC. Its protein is CASSIVGDSGLGEQFF.

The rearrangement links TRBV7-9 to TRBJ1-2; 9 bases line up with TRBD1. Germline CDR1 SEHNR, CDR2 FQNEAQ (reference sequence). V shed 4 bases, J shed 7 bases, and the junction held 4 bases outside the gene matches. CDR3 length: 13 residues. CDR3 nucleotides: TGTGCCAGCAGCTCCGGGACAGGGCGTGGCTACACCTTC. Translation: CASSSGTGRGYTF.

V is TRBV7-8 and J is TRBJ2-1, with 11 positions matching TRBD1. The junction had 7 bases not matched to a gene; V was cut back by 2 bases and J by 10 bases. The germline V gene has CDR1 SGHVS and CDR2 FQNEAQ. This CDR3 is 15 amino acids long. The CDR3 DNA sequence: TGTGCCAGCAGCTTACTTCCGGGACAGGGGGACGAGCAGTTCTTC. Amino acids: CASSLLPGQGDEQFF.

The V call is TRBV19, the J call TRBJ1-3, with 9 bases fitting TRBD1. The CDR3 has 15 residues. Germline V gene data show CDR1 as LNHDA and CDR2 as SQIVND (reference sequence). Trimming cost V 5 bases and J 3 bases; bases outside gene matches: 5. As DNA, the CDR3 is TGTGCCAGTAGTCCCGGACAGGGGATTGGAAACACCATATATTTT. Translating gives CASSPGQGIGNTIYF. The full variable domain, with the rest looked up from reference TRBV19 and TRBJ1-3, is DGGITQSPKYLFRKEGQNVTLSCEQNLNHDAMYWYRQDPGQGLRLIYYSQIVNDFQKGDIAEGYSVSREKKESFPLTVTSAQKNPTAFYLCASSPGQGIGNTIYFGEGSWLTVV.

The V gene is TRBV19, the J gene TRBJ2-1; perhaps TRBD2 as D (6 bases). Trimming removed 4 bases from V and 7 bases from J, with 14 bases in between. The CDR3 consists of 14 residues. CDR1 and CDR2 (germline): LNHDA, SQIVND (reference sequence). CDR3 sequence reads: CASSRYSTSNEQFF. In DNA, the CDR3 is TGTGCCAGTAGTAGATACTCGACTAGTAATGAGCAGTTCTTC.